These 26 T cell receptor beta chains originate from one sample sequenced in a study of shared clonotypes between healthy human individuals. Here immunoSEQ multiplex PCR was the method, and the copy in TCRdb shows in-frame clones only, minus some. The sample holds about 680,000 clones; around three quarters are singletons and the top ten take 1.5% to 2%. Sequencing input: memory CD4+ T cells sorted from blood. Subset indicated: CD45RA-negative fraction. These receptors were collected from a woman younger than 45 in good health.

This rearrangement joins TRBV6-6 to TRBJ2-2, with D possibly being TRBD1 (6 bases). CDR1 is MNHNY, CDR2 SVGAGI, per germline (reference sequence). The CDR3 runs 15 residues. Trimming took off 2 bases at V and 6 bases at J, with 13 bases between the two ends. The CDR3 region is CASSYRADSAGELFF. In DNA form, the CDR3 reads TGTGCCAGCAGTTACCGCGCGGACAGTGCCGGGGAGCTGTTTTTT.

The V call is TRBV6-5, the J call TRBJ1-4; 7 bases match TRBD1. This CDR3 spans 15 amino acids. Germline values: CDR1 MNHEY, CDR2 SVGAGI. Trimming took 6 bases from V and 6 from J; bases not matched to a gene: 10. CDR3 sequence: CASSNFRGLYEKLFF. CDR3 DNA: TGTGCCAGCAGCAACTTCAGGGGGTTGTATGAAAAACTGTTTTTT.

This chain uses TRBV7-6 with TRBJ2-6; D is undetermined. CDR3 size: 15 residues. Looked up from germline, CDR1 is SGHVS and CDR2 is FNYEAQ. V lost 5 bases, J lost 0 bases, and 8 bases lay in between. CDR3 region: CASSPGHSGANVLTF. The CDR3 nucleotides read TGTGCCAGCAGCCCCGGTCACTCTGGGGCCAACGTCCTGACTTTC.

The DNA for the CDR3 is TGTGCCAGCAGGCACACGACAGGGTCATGGGTCTTTGAGCAGTTCTTC. Translating it yields CASRHTTGSWVFEQFF. The rearrangement links TRBV5-6 to TRBJ2-1; 7 nucleotides agree with TRBD1. V dropped 5 bases and J dropped 9; count of bases not matched to a gene: 17. Per germline, CDR1 SGHDT and CDR2 YYEEEE. The CDR3 contains 16 residues. The full variable domain, its missing parts supplied by reference TRBV5-6 and TRBJ2-1, is DAGVTQSPTHLIKTRGQQVTLRCSPKSGHDTVSWYQQALGQGPQFIFQYYEEEERQRGNFPDRFSGHQFPNYSSELNVNALLLGDSALYLCASRHTTGSWVFEQFFGPGTRLTVL.

The chain is built from TRBV11-3 and TRBJ1-1, with D possibly being TRBD1 (5 bases). V was pared by 4 bases and J by 0 bases, with 27 bases between. In germline, CDR1 is SGHNT, CDR2 YENEEA. The CDR3 runs 20 residues. CDR3 nucleotides: TGTGCCAGCAGCTATAGGACCAGGGAGAGGGAGATGGTGATGAACACTGAAGCTTTCTTT. Residues: CASSYRTREREMVMNTEAFF.

CDR3 sequence: CASSQDLADVTGELFF. CDR3 DNA: TGCGCCAGCAGCCAAGACCTAGCGGACGTGACCGGGGAGCTGTTTTTT. The chain couples TRBV4-1 to TRBJ2-2; 7 nucleotides agree with TRBD2. The V segment lost 0 bases and the J segment 5 bases; nucleotides outside the gene matches: 6. The CDR3 is 16 residues long. Germline-derived CDR1 and CDR2 are MGHRA and YSYEKL.

The chain combines TRBV6-1 with TRBJ1-3, with D perhaps matching TRBD1 (6 bases). The V gene's germline CDR1 is MNHNS and CDR2 SASEGT. The CDR3 consists of 14 residues. V dropped 3 bases and J dropped 4 bases, with 10 bases sitting between them. Here the CDR3 DNA reads TGTGCCAGCAGTGAGGGACAAGACGGAAACACCATATATTTT. Encoded protein: CASSEGQDGNTIYF.

This sequence joins TRBV29-1 and TRBJ1-1, with a possible D match to TRBD1 (5 bases). The CDR3 sequence is 12 residues long. From germline, CDR1 is SQVTM and CDR2 ANQGSEA. Trimming stripped 3 bases from V and 5 bases from J, with 10 bases between. For the CDR3, the DNA is TGCAGCGTTGACGAGGGGAGAACTGAAGCTTTCTTT. Encoded protein: CSVDEGRTEAFF.

The V and J genes are TRBV6-5 and TRBJ2-5; D is uncertain. Germline CDR1 is MNHEY and CDR2 is SVGAGI. The CDR3 totals 13 residues. V was pared by 6 bases and J by 4 bases, with 12 bases between. CDR3 region: CASRVYGLETQYF. The CDR3 nucleotides read TGTGCCAGCAGGGTATACGGGCTAGAGACCCAGTACTTC.

In the case of this clone: A read error is possible here, since a much larger clone lies one base away. The chain employs TRBV5-8 and TRBJ1-5; D remains ambiguous. This CDR3 is built from 13 residues. With 4 bases removed from V and 1 base from J, the gap between germline ends came to 6 bases. Germline values: CDR1 SGHTS, CDR2 YDEGEE. DNA for the CDR3: TGTGCCAGCAGCGTGGACAGCAATCAGCCCCAGCATTTT. Translated, it gives CASSVDSNQPQHF.

The J gene is TRBJ2-7, the V gene TRBV7-9; 9 nucleotides line up with TRBD1. Germline-derived CDR1 and CDR2 are SEHNR and FQNEAQ (reference sequence). J was trimmed by 0 bases and V by 5 bases; bases with no gene match: 5. The CDR3 spans 15 residues. CDR3 sequence: CASSHDRGDSYEQYF. CDR3 bases: TGTGCCAGCAGCCACGACAGGGGGGACTCCTACGAGCAGTACTTC.

This chain uses TRBV5-1 with TRBJ2-7, with D unresolved. The V end was cut by 0 bases, the J end by 3 bases, with 13 bases between. Germline V gene lookup returns CDR1 SGHRS and CDR2 YFSETQ. This CDR3 comprises 15 residues. The chain's CDR3 is CASSLDSGTDYEQYF. CDR3 coding DNA: TGCGCCAGCAGCTTGGATTCTGGCACCGACTACGAGCAGTACTTC.

The rearrangement links TRBV5-1 to TRBJ2-7; 10 bases are a match to TRBD1. The ends lost 5 bases at V and 2 bases at J; junction bases unmatched: 7. The CDR3 is made up of 15 amino acids. Germline loops: CDR1 SGHRS, CDR2 YFSETQ. The CDR3 region is CASRRTGTGAYEQYF. The CDR3 DNA is TGCGCCAGCAGACGAACCGGGACAGGGGCCTACGAGCAGTACTTC.

There are a few counts of this clone. A read error is possible here, since a much larger clone lies one base away. Other nucleotide sequences in the sample specify the same CDR3. This chain joins TRBV5-1 and TRBJ2-3; D possibly corresponds to TRBD1 (6 bases). V dropped 3 bases and J dropped 3 bases, with 8 bases sitting between them. Germline CDR1 is SGHRS and CDR2 is YFSETQ. The CDR3 extends over 13 amino acids. Written as DNA, the CDR3 is TGCGCCAGCAGCTATGGACAGACAGATACGCAGTATTTT. Translation: CASSYGQTDTQYF. Combining the CDR3 with reference TRBV5-1 and TRBJ2-3 gives the whole variable domain KAGVTQTPRYLIKTRGQQVTLSCSPISGHRSVSWYQQTPGQGLQFLFEYFSETQRNKGNFPGRFSGRQFSNSRSEMNVSTLELGDSALYLCASSYGQTDTQYFGPGTRLTVL.

V and J are TRBV5-1 and TRBJ2-3; 11 nucleotides agree with TRBD2. This CDR3 comprises 15 residues. The germline V gene has CDR1 SGHRS and CDR2 YFSETQ. With V trimmed by 5 bases and J by 8 bases, 10 bases remained unmatched. CDR3: CASSPTSGSIPTQYF. The CDR3 DNA is TGCGCCAGCAGTCCAACTAGCGGGAGTATACCTACGCAGTATTTT.

The gene calls are TRBV5-6 and TRBJ2-5, with 10 bases lining up with TRBD1. Germline CDR1 and CDR2: SGHDT and YYEEEE. CDR3 length equals 15 residues. The V gene end was trimmed by 4 bases and the J gene end by 3 bases; junction bases not matched to a gene: 6. The CDR3 reads CASSQTGGGEETQYF. The CDR3 DNA is TGTGCCAGCAGCCAGACAGGGGGCGGAGAAGAGACCCAGTACTTC.

The chain uses TRBV10-2 and TRBJ2-7, with 8 bases matching TRBD2. This CDR3 is built from 13 residues. Germline CDR1 is WSHSY and CDR2 is SAAADI. V was pared by 7 bases and J by 2 bases, with 4 bases of the junction left unmatched. The CDR3 DNA reads TGCGCCAGCAACAGCGGGGGCACCTACGAGCAGTACTTC. Translation gives CASNSGGTYEQYF.

The V call is TRBV23-1, the J call TRBJ2-7; D might be TRBD1 (5 bases). TRBV23-1 qualifies as an ORF whose function is uncertain. The CDR3 covers 14 residues. V was cut by 4 bases and J by 3 bases, with 13 bases left in between. CDR3 coding DNA: TGCGCCAGCAGTCTACAGGACGGATACTACGAGCAGTACTTC. Amino acids: CASSLQDGYYEQYF.

As for this clone: This CDR3 is also generated by other DNA sequences in the sample. The rearrangement uses TRBV7-9 and TRBJ2-7; D is unresolved. The CDR3 extends over 11 amino acids. The V end lost 2 bases, the J end lost 3 bases, and 2 bases lay between the germline ends. Germline V CDR1 and CDR2: SEHNR, FQNEAQ (reference sequence). In nucleotides, the CDR3 is TGTGCCAGCAGCTTAAACTACGAGCAGTACTTC. Its protein is CASSLNYEQYF.

The chain is built from TRBV7-9 and TRBJ2-7; 9 positions agree with TRBD2. V trimming: 8 bases; J trimming: 4 bases; junction bases outside the gene matches: 6. The CDR3 has 13 residues. Germline-derived CDR1 and CDR2 are SEHNR and FQNEAQ (reference sequence). CDR3 bases: TGTGCCAGCGAGGCTAGCGGGAAATACGAGCAGTACTTC. Amino acids: CASEASGKYEQYF. The complete variable domain, with remaining parts taken from reference TRBV7-9 and TRBJ2-7, reads DTGVSQNPRHKITKRGQNVTFRCDPISEHNRLYWYRQTLGQGPEFLTYFQNEAQLEKSRLLSDRFSAERPKGSFSTLEIQRTEQGDSAMYLCASEASGKYEQYFGPGTRLTVT.

Comments on this clone: A junction boundary mismatches the germline segment, possibly from a read error. This chain joins TRBV29-1 and TRBJ1-1; the D gene is possibly TRBD1 (6 bases). The CDR3 is made up of 9 amino acids. CDR1 and CDR2 (germline): SQVTM, ANQGSEA. The CDR3 reads CSVEGGREF. The CDR3 DNA follows: TGCAGCGTTGAGGGGGGCCGTGAATTT.

The chain recombines TRBV28 with TRBJ2-2, with 8 positions matching TRBD1. The germline V gene has CDR1 MDHEN and CDR2 SYDVKM. Trimming removed 5 bases from V and 4 bases from J; junction bases left unmatched: 9. The CDR3 is 16 residues long. The CDR3 coding sequence is TGTGCCAGCAGTACAGTGCAGGGGGCGCCCACCGGGGAGCTGTTTTTT. Translating it yields CASSTVQGAPTGELFF.

The rearrangement joins TRBV4-1 to TRBJ2-5, with TRBD2 matching over 12 bases. There are 15 residues in the CDR3. V lost 4 bases, J lost 1 base, and 1 base stayed unmatched. The germline V gene has CDR1 MGHRA and CDR2 YSYEKL. DNA of the CDR3: TGCGCCAGCAGCCCTAGCGGGAGGGCCCAAGAGACCCAGTACTTC. This encodes CASSPSGRAQETQYF.

This rearrangement joins TRBV5-1 to TRBJ1-1; maybe TRBD1 (5 bases). Trimming removed 2 bases from V and 0 bases from J, with 8 bases in between. Germline V CDR1 and CDR2: SGHRS, YFSETQ. The CDR3 is made up of 14 amino acids. The CDR3 coding sequence is TGCGCCAGCAGCTTCGGGGGACTGAACACTGAAGCTTTCTTT. It translates to CASSFGGLNTEAFF. Full variable domain (remainder filled in from reference TRBV5-1 and TRBJ1-1): KAGVTQTPRYLIKTRGQQVTLSCSPISGHRSVSWYQQTPGQGLQFLFEYFSETQRNKGNFPGRFSGRQFSNSRSEMNVSTLELGDSALYLCASSFGGLNTEAFFGQGTRLTVV.

CDR3 amino acids: CAWDRLVTDTQYF. DNA of the CDR3: TGTGCCTGGGACCGACTAGTTACAGATACGCAGTATTTT. This sequence joins TRBV30 and TRBJ2-3; TRBD2 is a possible D gene (6 bases). The CDR3 sequence is 13 residues long. CDR1 and CDR2 (germline): GTSNPN, SVGIG (reference sequence). Trimming left V 5 bases short and J 3 bases short, with 12 bases between.

The table lists this clone with many counts. Other DNA sequences in this sample translate to the same CDR3. This chain connects TRBV7-2 to TRBJ1-5, with 9 positions matching TRBD1. The V segment lost 5 bases and the J segment 4 bases; nucleotides outside the gene matches: 3. The CDR3 is 14 residues long. Germline V gene data show CDR1 as SGHTA and CDR2 as FQGNSA. The DNA for the CDR3 is TGTGCCAGCAGCAAGACAGGGGGGAATCAGCCCCAGCATTTT. Encoded protein: CASSKTGGNQPQHF.